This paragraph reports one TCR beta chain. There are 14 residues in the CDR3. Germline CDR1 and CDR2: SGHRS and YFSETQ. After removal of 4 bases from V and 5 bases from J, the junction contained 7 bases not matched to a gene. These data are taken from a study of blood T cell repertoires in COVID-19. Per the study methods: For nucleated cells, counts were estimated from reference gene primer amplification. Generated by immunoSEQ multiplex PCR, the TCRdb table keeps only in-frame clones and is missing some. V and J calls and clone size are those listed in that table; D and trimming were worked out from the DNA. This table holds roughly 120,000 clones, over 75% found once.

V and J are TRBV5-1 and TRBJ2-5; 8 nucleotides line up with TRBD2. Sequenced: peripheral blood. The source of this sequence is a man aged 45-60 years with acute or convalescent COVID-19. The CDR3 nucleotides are TGCGCCAGCAGCCTACGACTAGCGAGGGAGACCCAGTACTTC. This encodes CASSLRLARETQYF.